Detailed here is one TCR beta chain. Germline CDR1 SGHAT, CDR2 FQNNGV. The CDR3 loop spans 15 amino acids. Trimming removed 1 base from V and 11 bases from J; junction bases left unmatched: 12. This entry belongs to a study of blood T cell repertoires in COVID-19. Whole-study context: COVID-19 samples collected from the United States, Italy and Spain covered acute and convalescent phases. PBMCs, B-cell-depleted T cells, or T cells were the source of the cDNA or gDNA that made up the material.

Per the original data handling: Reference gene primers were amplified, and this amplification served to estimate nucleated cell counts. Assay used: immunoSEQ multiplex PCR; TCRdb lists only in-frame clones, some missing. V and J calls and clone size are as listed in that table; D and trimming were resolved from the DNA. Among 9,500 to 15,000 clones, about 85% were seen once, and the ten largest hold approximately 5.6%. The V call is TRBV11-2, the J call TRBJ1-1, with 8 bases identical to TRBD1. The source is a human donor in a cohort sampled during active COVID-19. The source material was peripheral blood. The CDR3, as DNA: TGTGCCAGCAGCTTAGGGGGTGGACAGGGTTGGGTGGCTTTCTTT. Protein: CASSLGGGQGWVAFF.